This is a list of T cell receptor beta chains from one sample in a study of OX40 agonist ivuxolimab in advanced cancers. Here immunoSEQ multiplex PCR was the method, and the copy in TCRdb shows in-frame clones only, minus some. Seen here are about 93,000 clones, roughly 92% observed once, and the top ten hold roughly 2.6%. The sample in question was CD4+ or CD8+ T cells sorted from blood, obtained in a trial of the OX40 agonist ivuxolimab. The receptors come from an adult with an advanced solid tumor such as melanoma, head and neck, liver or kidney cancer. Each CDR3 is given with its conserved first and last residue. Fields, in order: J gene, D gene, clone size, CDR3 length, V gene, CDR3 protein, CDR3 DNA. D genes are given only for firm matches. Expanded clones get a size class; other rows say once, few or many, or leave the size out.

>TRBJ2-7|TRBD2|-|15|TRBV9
CASSVGGGYTYEQYF
TGTGCCAGCAGCGTAGGCGGGGGTTACACCTACGAGCAGTACTTC
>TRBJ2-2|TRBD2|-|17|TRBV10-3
CAISDTSAPRDTGELFF
TGTGCCATCAGTGATACTAGCGCCCCGAGGGACACCGGGGAGCTGTTTTTT
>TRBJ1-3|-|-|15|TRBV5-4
CASSLWGAGGNTIYF
TGTGCCAGCAGCTTGTGGGGGGCAGGTGGAAACACCATATATTTT
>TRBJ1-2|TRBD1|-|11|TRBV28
CASGSTGAGTF
TGTGCCAGCGGGAGTACAGGGGCTGGCACCTTC
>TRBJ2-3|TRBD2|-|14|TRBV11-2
CASSGAGSTDTQYF
TGTGCCAGTAGCGGGGCGGGAAGCACAGATACGCAGTATTTT
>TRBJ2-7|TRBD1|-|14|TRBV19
CASSAGTALYEQYF
TGTGCCAGTAGTGCCGGGACAGCCCTCTACGAGCAGTACTTC
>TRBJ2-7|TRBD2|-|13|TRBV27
CASSWTSRHEQYF
TGTGCCAGCAGTTGGACTAGTCGGCACGAGCAGTACTTC
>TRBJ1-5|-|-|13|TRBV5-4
CASSLEGGQPQHF
TGTGCCAGCAGCTTGGAGGGGGGGCAGCCCCAGCATTTT
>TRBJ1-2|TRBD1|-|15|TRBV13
CASSARQGGHYGYTF
TGTGCCAGCAGCGCGAGACAGGGAGGACACTATGGCTACACCTTC
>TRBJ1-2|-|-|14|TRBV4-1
CASSQVAGARGYTF
TGCGCCAGCAGCCAAGTCGCAGGGGCCAGAGGCTACACCTTC
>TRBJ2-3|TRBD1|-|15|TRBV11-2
CASSLRDRYTDTQYF
TGTGCCAGCAGCCTTCGGGACAGATACACAGATACGCAGTATTTT
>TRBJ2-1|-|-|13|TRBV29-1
CSVVLGPNNEQFF
TGCAGCGTTGTCTTGGGACCAAACAATGAGCAGTTCTTC
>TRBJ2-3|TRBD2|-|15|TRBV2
CASIGRRGGQDTQYF
TGTGCCAGCATCGGTAGGCGGGGGGGCCAAGATACGCAGTATTTT
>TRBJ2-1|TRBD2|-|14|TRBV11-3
CASSKTSGRNEQFF
TGTGCCAGCAGTAAGACTAGCGGGAGGAATGAGCAGTTCTTC
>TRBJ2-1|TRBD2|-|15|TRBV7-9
CASSFVLAGGGEQFF
TGTGCCAGCAGCTTTGTGCTAGCGGGAGGCGGTGAGCAGTTCTTC
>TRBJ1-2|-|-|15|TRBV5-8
CASSFSTGRAYGYTF
TGTGCCAGCAGCTTTTCTACAGGGAGGGCCTATGGCTACACCTTC
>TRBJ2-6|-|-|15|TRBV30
CAWSPLGSGANVLTF
TGTGCCTGGAGCCCTCTTGGGTCCGGGGCCAACGTCCTGACTTTC
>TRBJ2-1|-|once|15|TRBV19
CASSIDIWRGNEQFF
TGTGCCAGTAGTATAGATATCTGGAGGGGCAATGAGCAGTTCTTC
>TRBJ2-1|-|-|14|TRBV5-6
CASNKRVSYNEQFF
TGTGCCAGCAACAAGCGGGTCTCCTACAATGAGCAGTTCTTC
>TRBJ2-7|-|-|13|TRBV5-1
CASSLTRDHEQYF
TGCGCCAGCAGCTTAACCAGGGACCACGAGCAGTACTTC